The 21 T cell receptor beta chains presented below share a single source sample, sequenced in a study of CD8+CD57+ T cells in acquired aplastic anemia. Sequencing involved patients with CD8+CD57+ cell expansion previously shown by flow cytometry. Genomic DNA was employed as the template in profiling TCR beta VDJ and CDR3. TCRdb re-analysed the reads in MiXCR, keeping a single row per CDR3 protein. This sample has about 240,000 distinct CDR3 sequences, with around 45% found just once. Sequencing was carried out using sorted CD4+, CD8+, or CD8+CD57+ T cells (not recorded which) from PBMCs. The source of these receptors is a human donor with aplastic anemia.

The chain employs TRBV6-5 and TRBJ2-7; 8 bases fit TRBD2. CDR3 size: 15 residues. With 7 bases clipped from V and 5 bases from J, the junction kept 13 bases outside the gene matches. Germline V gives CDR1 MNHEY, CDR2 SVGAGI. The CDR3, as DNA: TGTGCCAGCACCGACTCGCGGGGGGCCGGCCACGAGCAGTACTTC. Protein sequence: CASTDSRGAGHEQYF.

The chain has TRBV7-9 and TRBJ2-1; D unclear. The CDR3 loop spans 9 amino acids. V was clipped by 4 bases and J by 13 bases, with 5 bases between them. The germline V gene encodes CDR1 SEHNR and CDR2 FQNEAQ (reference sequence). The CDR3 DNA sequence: TGTGCCAGCAGCTCCAGCCAGTTCTTC. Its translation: CASSSSQFF.

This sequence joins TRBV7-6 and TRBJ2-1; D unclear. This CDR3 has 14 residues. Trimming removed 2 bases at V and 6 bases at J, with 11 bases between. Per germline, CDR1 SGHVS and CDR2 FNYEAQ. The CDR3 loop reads CASSLSTSGNEQFF. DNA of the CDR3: TGTGCCAGCAGCTTATCTACCTCGGGCAATGAGCAGTTCTTC.

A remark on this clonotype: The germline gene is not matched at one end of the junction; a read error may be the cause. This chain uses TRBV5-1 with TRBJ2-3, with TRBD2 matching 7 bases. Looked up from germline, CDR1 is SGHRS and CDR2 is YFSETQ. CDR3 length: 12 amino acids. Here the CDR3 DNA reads TGCGCCAGCAGGCTAGCGGCAGATGCGCAGTATTTT. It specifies CASRLAADAQYF.

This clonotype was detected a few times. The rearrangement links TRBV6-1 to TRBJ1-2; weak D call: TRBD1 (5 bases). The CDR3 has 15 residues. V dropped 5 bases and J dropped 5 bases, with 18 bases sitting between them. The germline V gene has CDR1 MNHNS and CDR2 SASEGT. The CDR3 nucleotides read TGTGCCAGCAGTATCCCTGGGGCCCAACGGTATGGCTACACCTTC. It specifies CASSIPGAQRYGYTF.

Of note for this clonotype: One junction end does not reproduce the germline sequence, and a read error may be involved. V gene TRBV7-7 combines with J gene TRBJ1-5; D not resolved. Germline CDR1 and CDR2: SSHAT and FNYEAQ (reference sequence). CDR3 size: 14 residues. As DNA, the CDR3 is TGTGCTAGCAGCTTGTTCGGGCATTTCGAGACCCAGCATTTT. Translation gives CASSLFGHFETQHF.

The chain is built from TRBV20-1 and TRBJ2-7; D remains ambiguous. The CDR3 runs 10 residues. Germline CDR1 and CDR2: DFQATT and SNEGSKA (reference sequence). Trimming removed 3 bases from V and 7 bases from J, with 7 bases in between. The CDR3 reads CSASIEEQYF. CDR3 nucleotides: TGCAGTGCTAGCATAGAGGAGCAGTACTTC.

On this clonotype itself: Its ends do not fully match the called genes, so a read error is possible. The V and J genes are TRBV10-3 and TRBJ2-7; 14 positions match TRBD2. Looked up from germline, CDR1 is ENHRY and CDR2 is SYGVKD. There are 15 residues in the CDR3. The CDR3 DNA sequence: TGTGCCAGCAGCACGACTAGCGGGAGGGCCTACGAGCGGTACTTC. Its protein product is CASSTTSGRAYERYF.

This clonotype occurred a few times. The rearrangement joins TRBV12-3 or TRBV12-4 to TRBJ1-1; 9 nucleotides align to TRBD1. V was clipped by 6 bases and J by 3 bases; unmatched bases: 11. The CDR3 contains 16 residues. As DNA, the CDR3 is TGTGCCAGCAGCAGTATGGACAGGGGCGTTGACACTGAAGCTTTCTTT. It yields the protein CASSSMDRGVDTEAFF.

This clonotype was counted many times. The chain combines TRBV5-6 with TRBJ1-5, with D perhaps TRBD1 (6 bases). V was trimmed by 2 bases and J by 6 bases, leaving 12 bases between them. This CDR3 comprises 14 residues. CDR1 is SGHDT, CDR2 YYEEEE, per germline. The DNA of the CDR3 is TGTGCCAGCAGCTTCAACAGGGTACTTCAGCCCCAGCATTTT. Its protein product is CASSFNRVLQPQHF.

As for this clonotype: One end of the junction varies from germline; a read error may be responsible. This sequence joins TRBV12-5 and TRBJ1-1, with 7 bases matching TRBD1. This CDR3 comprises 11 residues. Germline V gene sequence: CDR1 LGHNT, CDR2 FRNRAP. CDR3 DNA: TGTGCTAGTGGGCTTGACAGGGAAGCTCTTTTT. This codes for CASGLDREALF. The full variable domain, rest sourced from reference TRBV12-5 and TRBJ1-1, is DARVTQTPRHKVTEMGQEVTMRCQPILGHNTVFWYRQTMMQGLELLAYFRNRAPLDDSGMPKDRFSAEMPDATLATLKIQPSEPRDSAVYFCASGLDREALFGQGTRLTVV.

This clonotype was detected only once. Written as DNA, the CDR3 is TGTGCCAGCAGCCTACCACACGAAGCGGAGTCCACAGATACGCAGTATTTT. It is translated as CASSLPHEAESTDTQYF. The chain links TRBV4-2 to TRBJ2-3; the D gene is possibly TRBD2 (5 bases). The CDR3 has 17 residues. Trimming took off 4 bases at V and 2 bases at J, with 19 bases between the two ends. Germline assignment: CDR1 LGHNA and CDR2 YNFKEQ.

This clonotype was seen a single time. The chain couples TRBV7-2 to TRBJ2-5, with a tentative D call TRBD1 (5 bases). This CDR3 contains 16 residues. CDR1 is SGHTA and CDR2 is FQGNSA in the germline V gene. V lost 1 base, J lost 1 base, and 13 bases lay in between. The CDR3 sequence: CASSLGQTSPQETQYF. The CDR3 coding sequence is TGTGCCAGCAGCTTAGGACAGACGTCTCCCCAAGAGACCCAGTACTTC.

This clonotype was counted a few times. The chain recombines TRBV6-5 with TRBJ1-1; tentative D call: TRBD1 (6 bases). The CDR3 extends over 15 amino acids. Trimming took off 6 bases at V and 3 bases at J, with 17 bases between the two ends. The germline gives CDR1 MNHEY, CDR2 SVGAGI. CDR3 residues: CASRLTQGRDTEAFF. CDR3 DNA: TGTGCCAGCAGACTGACACAGGGTCGGGACACTGAAGCTTTCTTT.

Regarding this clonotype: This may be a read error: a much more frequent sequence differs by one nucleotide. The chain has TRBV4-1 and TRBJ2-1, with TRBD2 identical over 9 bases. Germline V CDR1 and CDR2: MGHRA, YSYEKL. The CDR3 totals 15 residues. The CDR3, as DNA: TGCGCCAGCAGCCAAAAGACTAGCGGTTACAATGAGCAGCTCTTC. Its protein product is CASSQKTSGYNEQLF.

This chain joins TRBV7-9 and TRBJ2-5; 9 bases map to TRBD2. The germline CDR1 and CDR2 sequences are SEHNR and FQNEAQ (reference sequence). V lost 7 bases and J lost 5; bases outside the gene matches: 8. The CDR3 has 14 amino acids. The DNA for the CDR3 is TGTGCCAGCATGCTAGCGGGAACTCGGGAGACCCAGTACTTC. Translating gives CASMLAGTRETQYF.

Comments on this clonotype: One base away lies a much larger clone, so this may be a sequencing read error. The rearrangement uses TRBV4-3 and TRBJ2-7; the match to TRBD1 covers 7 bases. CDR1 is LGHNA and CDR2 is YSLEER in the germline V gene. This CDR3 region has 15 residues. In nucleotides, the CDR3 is TGCGCCAGCAGCCAGGGACATACAGGGGTTCACGAGCAGCACTTC. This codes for CASSQGHTGVHEQHF.

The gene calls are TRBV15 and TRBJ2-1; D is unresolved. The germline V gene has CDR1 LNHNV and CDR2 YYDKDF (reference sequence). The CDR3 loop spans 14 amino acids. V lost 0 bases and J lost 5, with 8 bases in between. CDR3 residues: CATSRDRINNEQFF. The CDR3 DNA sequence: TGTGCCACCAGCAGAGATAGAATAAACAATGAGCAGTTCTTC.

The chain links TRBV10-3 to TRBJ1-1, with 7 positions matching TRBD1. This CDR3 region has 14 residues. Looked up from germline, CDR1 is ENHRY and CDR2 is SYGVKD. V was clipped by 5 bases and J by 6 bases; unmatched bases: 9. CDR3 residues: CAISLHTGQAEAFF. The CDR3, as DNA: TGTGCCATCAGTTTGCATACAGGACAGGCTGAAGCTTTCTTT.

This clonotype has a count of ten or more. CDR3 DNA: TGTGCCAGCAGTTACGTCCGGCAGGGAGGGAATGAGCAGTACTTC. Protein sequence: CASSYVRQGGNEQYF. This chain uses TRBV6-2 or TRBV6-3 with TRBJ2-7; 7 bases align to TRBD2. The junction had 11 bases not matched to a gene; V was cut back by 2 bases and J by 7 bases. CDR1 is MNHEY, CDR2 SVGEGT, per germline. The CDR3 sequence is 15 residues long.

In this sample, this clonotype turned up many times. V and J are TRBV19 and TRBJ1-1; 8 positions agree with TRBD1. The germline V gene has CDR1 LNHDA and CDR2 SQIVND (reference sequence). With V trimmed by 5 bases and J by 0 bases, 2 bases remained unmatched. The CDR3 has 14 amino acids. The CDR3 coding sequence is TGTGCCAGTAGTGTGGACAGGGTGAACACTGAAGCTTTCTTT. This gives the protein CASSVDRVNTEAFF.